The clone carrying this TCR beta chain occurred a few times. Its antigen remains unidentified. The data are from a study of vaccination and CD4 T cells after COVID-19. Overall study results and limits: SARS-CoV-2-reactive clonotypes rose nonsignificantly, with the median going from roughly 19 to 38.

The Oncomine TCR Beta short-read assay sequenced DNA from cultured CD4+ T cells. The genomic DNA was obtained from cultured CD4+ T cells by extraction with the QIAamp micro DNA kit. One entry per CDR3 protein results from TCRdb running MiXCR on the PCR reads. The top ten clones hold about a fifth of a sample with 8,500 to 13,000 distinct CDR3 sequences, around two fifths of them seen once. The treatment was: approximately nine-day PBMC culture with coronavirus spike peptide pools or control peptides (ViraFEST assay). The CDR3 is made up of 16 amino acids. With V trimmed by 3 bases and J by 2 bases, 8 bases remained unmatched.

The receptor's source is a human donor who had recovered from COVID-19. The rearrangement uses TRBV12-3 or TRBV12-4 and TRBJ2-5, with 8 nucleotides matching TRBD2. The sequenced sample consisted of CD4+ T cells from blood, cultured in vitro. CDR3 region: CASSLSRGGVQETQYF. Here the CDR3 DNA reads TGTGCCAGCAGTTTGAGTCGGGGGGGGGTACAAGAGACCCAGTACTTC.